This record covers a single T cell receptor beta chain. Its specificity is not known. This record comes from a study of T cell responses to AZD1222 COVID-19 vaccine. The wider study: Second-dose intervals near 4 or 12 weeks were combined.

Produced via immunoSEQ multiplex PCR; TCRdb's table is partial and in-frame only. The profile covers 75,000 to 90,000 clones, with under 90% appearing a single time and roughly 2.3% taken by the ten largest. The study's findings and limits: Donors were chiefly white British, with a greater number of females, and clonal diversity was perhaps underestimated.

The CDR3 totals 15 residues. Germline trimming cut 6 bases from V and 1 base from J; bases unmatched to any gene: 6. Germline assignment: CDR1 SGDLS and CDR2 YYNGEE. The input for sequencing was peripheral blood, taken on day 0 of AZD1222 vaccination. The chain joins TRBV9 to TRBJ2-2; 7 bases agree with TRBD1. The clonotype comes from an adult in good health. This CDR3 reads CASTERQGNTGELFF. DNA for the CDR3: TGTGCCAGCACCGAGCGACAGGGGAACACCGGGGAGCTGTTTTTT.